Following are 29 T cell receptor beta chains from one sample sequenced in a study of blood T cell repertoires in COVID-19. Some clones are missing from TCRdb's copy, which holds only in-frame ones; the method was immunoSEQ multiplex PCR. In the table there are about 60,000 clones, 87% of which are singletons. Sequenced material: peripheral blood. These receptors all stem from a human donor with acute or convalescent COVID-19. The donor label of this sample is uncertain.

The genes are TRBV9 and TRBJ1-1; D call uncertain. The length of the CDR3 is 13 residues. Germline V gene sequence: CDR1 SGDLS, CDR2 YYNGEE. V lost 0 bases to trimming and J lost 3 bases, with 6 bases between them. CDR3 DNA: TGTGCCAGCAGCGTAGAGGGAGACACTGAAGCTTTCTTT. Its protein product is CASSVEGDTEAFF.

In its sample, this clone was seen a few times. In DNA form, the CDR3 reads TGCGCCAGCAGTGAAACTAGCTACGAGCAGTACTTC. Protein: CASSETSYEQYF. The chain employs TRBV10-1 and TRBJ2-7; D may be TRBD2 (5 bases). Germline CDR1 and CDR2: WNHNN and SYGVQD (reference sequence). V was clipped by 3 bases and J by 3 bases, with 6 bases between them. This CDR3 is 12 amino acids long.

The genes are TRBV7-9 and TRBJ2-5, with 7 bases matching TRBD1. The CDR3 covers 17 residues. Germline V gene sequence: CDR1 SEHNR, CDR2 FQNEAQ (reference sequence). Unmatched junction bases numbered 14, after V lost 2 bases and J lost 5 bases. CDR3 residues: CASSLIHRQGEIETQYF. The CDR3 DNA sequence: TGTGCCAGCAGCTTAATTCATCGACAGGGAGAAATTGAGACCCAGTACTTC.

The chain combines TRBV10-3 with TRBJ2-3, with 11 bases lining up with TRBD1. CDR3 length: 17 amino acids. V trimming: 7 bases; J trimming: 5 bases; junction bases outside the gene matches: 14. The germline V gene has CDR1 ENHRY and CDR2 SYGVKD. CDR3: CAITPSSGTGGIDTQYF. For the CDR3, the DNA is TGTGCCATCACCCCGTCCTCCGGGACAGGGGGTATAGATACGCAGTATTTT.

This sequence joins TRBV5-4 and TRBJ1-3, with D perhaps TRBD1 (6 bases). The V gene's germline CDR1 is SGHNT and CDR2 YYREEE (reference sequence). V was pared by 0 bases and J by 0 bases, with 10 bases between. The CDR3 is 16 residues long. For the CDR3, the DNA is TGTGCCAGCAGCTTGGATAAACAGGGCTCTGGAAACACCATATATTTT. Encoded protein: CASSLDKQGSGNTIYF. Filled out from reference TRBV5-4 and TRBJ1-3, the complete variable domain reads ETGVTQSPTHLIKTRGQQVTLRCSSQSGHNTVSWYQQALGQGPQFIFQYYREEENGRGNFPPRFSGLQFPNYSSELNVNALELDDSALYLCASSLDKQGSGNTIYFGEGSWLTVV.

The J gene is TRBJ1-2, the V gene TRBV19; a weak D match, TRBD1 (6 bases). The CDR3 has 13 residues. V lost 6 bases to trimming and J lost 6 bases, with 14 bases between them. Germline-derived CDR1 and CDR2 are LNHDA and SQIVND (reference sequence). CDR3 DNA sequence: TGTGCCAGTAGCCTCCGGGACATGAATGGCTACACCTTC. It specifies CASSLRDMNGYTF.

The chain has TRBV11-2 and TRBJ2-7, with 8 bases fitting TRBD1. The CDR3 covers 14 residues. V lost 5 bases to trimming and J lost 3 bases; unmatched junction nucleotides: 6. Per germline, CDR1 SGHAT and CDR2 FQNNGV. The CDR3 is CASSTQTGVYEQYF. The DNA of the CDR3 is TGTGCCAGCAGCACCCAGACAGGGGTCTACGAGCAGTACTTC.

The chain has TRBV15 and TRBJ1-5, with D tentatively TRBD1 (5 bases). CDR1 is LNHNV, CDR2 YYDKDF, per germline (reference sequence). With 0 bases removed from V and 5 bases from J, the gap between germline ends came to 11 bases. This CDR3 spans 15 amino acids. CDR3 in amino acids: CATSREGAPDQPQHF. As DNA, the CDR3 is TGTGCCACCAGCAGAGAAGGGGCTCCGGATCAGCCCCAGCATTTT.

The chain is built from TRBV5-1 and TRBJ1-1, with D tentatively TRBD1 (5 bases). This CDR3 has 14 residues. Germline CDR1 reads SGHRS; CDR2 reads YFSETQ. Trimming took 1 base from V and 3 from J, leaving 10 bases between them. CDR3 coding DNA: TGCGCCAGCAGCTTGCGATCGGGGGACACTGAAGCTTTCTTT. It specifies CASSLRSGDTEAFF.

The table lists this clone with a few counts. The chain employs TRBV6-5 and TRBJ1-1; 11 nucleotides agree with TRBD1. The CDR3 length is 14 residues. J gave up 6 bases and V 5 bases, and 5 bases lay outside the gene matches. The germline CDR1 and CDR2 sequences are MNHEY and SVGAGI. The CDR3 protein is CASSRDRGGAEAFF. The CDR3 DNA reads TGTGCCAGCAGTCGGGACAGGGGGGGTGCTGAAGCTTTCTTT.

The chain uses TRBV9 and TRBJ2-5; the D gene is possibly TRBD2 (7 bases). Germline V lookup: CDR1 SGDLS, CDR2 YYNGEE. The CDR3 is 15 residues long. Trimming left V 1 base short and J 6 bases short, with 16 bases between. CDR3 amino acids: CASSVNPEGGKTQYF. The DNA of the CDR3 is TGTGCCAGCAGCGTAAACCCCGAGGGGGGGAAGACCCAGTACTTC.

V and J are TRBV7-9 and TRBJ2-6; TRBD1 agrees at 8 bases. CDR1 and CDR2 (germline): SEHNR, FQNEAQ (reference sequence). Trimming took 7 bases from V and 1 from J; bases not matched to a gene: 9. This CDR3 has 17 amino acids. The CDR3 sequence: CASKPSGGASGANVLTF. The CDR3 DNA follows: TGTGCCAGCAAACCCTCAGGGGGCGCGTCTGGGGCCAACGTCCTGACTTTC.

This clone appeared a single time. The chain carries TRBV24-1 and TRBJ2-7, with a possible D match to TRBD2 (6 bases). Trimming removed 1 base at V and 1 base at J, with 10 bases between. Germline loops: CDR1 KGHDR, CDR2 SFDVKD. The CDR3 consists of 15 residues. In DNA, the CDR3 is TGTGCCACCAGTGATTTTCGGGGAGGATCCTACGAGCAGTACTTC. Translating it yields CATSDFRGGSYEQYF.

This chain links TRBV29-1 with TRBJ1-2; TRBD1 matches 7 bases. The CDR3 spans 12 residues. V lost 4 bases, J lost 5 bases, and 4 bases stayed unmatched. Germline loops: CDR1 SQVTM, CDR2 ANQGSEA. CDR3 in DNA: TGCAGCGTTGGCCCGACAGGGTATGGCTACACCTTC. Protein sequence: CSVGPTGYGYTF. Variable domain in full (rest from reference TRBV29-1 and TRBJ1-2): SAVISQKPSRDICQRGTSLTIQCQVDSQVTMMFWYRQQPGQSLTLIATANQGSEATYESGFVIDKFPISRPNLTFSTLTVSNMSPEDSSIYLCSVGPTGYGYTFGSGTRLTVV.

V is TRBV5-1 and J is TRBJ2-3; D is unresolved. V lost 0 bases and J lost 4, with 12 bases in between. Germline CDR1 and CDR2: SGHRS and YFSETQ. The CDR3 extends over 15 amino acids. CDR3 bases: TGCGCCAGCAGCTTGGACCTAACGGGTGCAGATACGCAGTATTTT. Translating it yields CASSLDLTGADTQYF.

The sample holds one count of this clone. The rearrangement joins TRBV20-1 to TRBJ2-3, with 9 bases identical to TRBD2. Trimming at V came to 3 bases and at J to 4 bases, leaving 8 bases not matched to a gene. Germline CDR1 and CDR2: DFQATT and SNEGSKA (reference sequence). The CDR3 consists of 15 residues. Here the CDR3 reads CSASIGGRGADTQYF. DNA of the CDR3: TGCAGTGCTAGTATCGGCGGGAGGGGAGCAGATACGCAGTATTTT.

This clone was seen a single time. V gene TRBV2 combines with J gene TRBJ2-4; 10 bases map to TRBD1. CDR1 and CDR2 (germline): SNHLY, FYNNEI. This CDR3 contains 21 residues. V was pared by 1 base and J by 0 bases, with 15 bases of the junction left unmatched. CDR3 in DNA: TGTGCCAGCAGTGAAGTAGGGAGACAGGGGGCTGCCTCCTTAGCCAAAAACATTCAGTACTTC. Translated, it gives CASSEVGRQGAASLAKNIQYF.

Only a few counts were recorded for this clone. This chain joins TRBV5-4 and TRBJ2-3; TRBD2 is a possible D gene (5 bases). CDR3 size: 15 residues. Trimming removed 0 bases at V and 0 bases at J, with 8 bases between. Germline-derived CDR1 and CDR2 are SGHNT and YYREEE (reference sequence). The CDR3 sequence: CASSLERTSTDTQYF. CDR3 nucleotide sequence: TGTGCCAGCAGCTTGGAAAGGACTAGCACAGATACGCAGTATTTT.

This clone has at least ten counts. The CDR3 loop reads CASSILGQVRGEQFF. The CDR3 DNA sequence: TGTGCCAGTAGTATACTAGGACAGGTTCGGGGCGAGCAGTTCTTC. The rearrangement joins TRBV19 to TRBJ2-1; 7 nucleotides match TRBD1. Germline V gene data show CDR1 as LNHDA and CDR2 as SQIVND (reference sequence). V gave up 2 bases and J gave up 10 bases; unmatched junction bases: 11. The CDR3 loop spans 15 amino acids. Full variable domain (rest looked up from reference TRBV19 and TRBJ2-1): DGGITQSPKYLFRKEGQNVTLSCEQNLNHDAMYWYRQDPGQGLRLIYYSQIVNDFQKGDIAEGYSVSREKKESFPLTVTSAQKNPTAFYLCASSILGQVRGEQFFGPGTRLTVL.

CDR3 region: CARRNPPSGYNEQFF. The CDR3 nucleotides are TGCGCCAGAAGAAACCCCCCTAGCGGGTACAATGAGCAGTTCTTC. The rearrangement joins TRBV5-1 to TRBJ2-1, with 8 bases lining up with TRBD2. The CDR3 spans 15 residues. V shed 8 bases and J 4 bases; nucleotides not matched to a gene: 11. Germline V gene lookup returns CDR1 SGHRS and CDR2 YFSETQ. Full variable domain (missing parts from reference TRBV5-1 and TRBJ2-1): KAGVTQTPRYLIKTRGQQVTLSCSPISGHRSVSWYQQTPGQGLQFLFEYFSETQRNKGNFPGRFSGRQFSNSRSEMNVSTLELGDSALYLCARRNPPSGYNEQFFGPGTRLTVL.

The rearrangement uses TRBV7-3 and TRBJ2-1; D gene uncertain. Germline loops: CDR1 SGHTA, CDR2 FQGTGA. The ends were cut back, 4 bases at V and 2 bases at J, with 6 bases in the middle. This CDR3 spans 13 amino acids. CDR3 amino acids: CASSSVPYNEQFF. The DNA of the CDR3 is TGTGCCAGCAGCTCCGTCCCCTACAATGAGCAGTTCTTC.

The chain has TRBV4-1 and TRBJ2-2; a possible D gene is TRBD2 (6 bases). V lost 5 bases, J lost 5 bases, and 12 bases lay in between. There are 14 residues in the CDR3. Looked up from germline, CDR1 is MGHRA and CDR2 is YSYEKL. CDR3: CASSWRDETGELFF. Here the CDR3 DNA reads TGCGCCAGCAGCTGGCGGGATGAAACCGGGGAGCTGTTTTTT.

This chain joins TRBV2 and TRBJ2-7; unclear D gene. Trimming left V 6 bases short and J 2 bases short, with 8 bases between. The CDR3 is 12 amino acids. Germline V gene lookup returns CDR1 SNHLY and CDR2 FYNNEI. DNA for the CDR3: TGTGCCAGCAGGAGCCCGGCCTACGAGCAGTACTTC. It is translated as CASRSPAYEQYF.

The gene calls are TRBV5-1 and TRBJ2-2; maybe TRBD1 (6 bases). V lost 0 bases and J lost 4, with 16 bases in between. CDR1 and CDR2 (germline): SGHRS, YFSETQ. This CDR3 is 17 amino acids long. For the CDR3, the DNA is TGCGCCAGCAGCTTGGGAACAGGGACACCCTTCACCGGGGAGCTGTTTTTT. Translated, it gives CASSLGTGTPFTGELFF.

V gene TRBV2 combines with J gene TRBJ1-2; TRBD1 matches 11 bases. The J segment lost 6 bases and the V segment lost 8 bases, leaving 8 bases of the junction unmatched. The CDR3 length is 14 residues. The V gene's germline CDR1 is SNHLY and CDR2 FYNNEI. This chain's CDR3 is CASGQGAQKNGYTF. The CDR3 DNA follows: TGTGCCAGCGGACAGGGGGCGCAAAAGAATGGCTACACCTTC.

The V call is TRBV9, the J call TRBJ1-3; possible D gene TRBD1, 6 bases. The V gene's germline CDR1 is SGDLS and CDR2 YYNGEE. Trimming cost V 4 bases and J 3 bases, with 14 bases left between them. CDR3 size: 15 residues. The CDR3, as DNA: TGTGCCAGCAGCCCCCTCCGGGACAATGGAAACACCATATATTTT. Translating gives CASSPLRDNGNTIYF.

For the CDR3, the DNA is TGTGCCAGCAGCCAACTAGCGGGGGGGCTCCGGGAGACCCAGTACTTC. This gives the protein CASSQLAGGLRETQYF. The chain has TRBV7-9 and TRBJ2-5; TRBD2 matches 13 bases. CDR1 SEHNR and CDR2 FQNEAQ come from the germline V gene (reference sequence). The CDR3 has 16 residues. The V and J ends lost 5 bases and 5 bases, in that order; junction bases with no gene match: 8.

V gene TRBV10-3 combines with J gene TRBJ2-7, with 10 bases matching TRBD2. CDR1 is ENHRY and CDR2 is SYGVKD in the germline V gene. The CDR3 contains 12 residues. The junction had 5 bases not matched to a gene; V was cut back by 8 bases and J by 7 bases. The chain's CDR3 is CAIRGTSEEQYF. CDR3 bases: TGTGCCATCCGCGGGACTAGCGAAGAGCAGTACTTC.

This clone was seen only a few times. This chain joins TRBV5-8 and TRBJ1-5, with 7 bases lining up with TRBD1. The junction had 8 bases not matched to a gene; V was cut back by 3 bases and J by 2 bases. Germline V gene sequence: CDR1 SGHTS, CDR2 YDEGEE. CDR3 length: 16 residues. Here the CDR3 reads CASSYNNRGGNQPQHF. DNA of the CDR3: TGTGCCAGCAGCTACAATAACAGGGGCGGCAATCAGCCCCAGCATTTT.